Given below is one T cell receptor (beta chain) in context. Antigen specificity is unknown. Germline assignment: CDR1 SGHTA and CDR2 FQGNSA. This CDR3 is 13 amino acids long. Trimming pared 3 bases from V and 12 bases from J, leaving 16 bases between. The isolated RNA, all of it, was reverse transcribed, so expressed TCRB transcripts were what got sequenced. Produced via immunoSEQ multiplex PCR; TCRdb's table is partial and in-frame only. The data show around 240,000 clones, with 68% seen just once and around 0.05% held by the top ten. These data belong to a study of beta chain features in type 1 diabetes. Broader study findings: For type 1 diabetes patients, VDJ junctions showed fewer insertions and more deletions.

The specimen sequenced was naive CD4+ T cells from blood. This clonotype originated in a man between 25 and 39 years old in good health. The gene calls are TRBV7-2 and TRBJ2-3, with a possible D match to TRBD1 (6 bases). In DNA form, the CDR3 reads TGTGCCAGCAGCTTCGGATCACGGGACAAACAGTATTTT. Its protein is CASSFGSRDKQYF.